The 32 T cell receptor beta chains reported below all come from one sample, sequenced in a study of blood T cell repertoires in COVID-19. Sequencing was performed with immunoSEQ multiplex PCR; in TCRdb, only in-frame clones are kept and a portion is missing. The table shows over 130,000 clones, with 84% occurring only once. Sample: peripheral blood. These receptors were collected from a woman aged 55-75 years with acute or convalescent COVID-19.

A single count supports this clone. The CDR3 nucleotides are TGTGCCAGCAGTTTACAGATGAACACTGAAGCTTTCTTT. Its translation: CASSLQMNTEAFF. The chain combines TRBV12-3 or TRBV12-4 with TRBJ1-1, with D unclear. Trimming removed 2 bases at V and 0 bases at J, with 4 bases between. This CDR3 contains 13 residues.

This rearrangement joins TRBV2 to TRBJ1-2; 9 nucleotides line up with TRBD1. The ends lost 8 bases at V and 0 bases at J; junction bases unmatched: 10. CDR3 size: 16 residues. Germline lookup yields CDR1 SNHLY and CDR2 FYNNEI. The CDR3, as DNA: TGTGCCAGCGACCGGGACAGGGAAGAGACTAACTATGGCTACACCTTC. Protein: CASDRDREETNYGYTF.

The J gene is TRBJ1-2, the V gene TRBV4-1; TRBD1 might be the D (6 bases). CDR1 is MGHRA, CDR2 YSYEKL, per germline. Trimming left V 0 bases short and J 3 bases short, with 20 bases between. The CDR3 is made up of 18 amino acids. The CDR3 DNA follows: TGCGCCAGCAGCCAAGAAATTGGGGGCCTTATAAGAGACTATGGCTACACCTTC. It codes for CASSQEIGGLIRDYGYTF.

The chain recombines TRBV10-3 with TRBJ2-1; 10 bases map to TRBD1. Germline V gene sequence: CDR1 ENHRY, CDR2 SYGVKD. There are 15 residues in the CDR3. Losses at the gene ends were 3 bases for V and 10 bases for J; bases not matched to a gene: 9. The CDR3 protein is CAISEGDRGEGEQFF. DNA of the CDR3: TGTGCCATCAGTGAAGGGGACAGGGGTGAGGGGGAGCAGTTCTTC.

The V gene is TRBV3-1 (or the pseudogene TRBV3-2), the J gene TRBJ1-6; D gene unclear. Germline loops: CDR1 LGHDT, CDR2 YNNKEL (reference sequence). CDR3 length equals 16 residues. The V and J ends lost 1 base and 7 bases respectively, with 14 bases between them. CDR3 sequence: CASSQAGFVGNSPLHF. The CDR3 coding sequence is TGTGCCAGCAGCCAAGCGGGGTTTGTAGGAAATTCACCCCTCCACTTT.

In its sample, this clone was seen a few times. The chain is built from TRBV27 and TRBJ2-2; D gene ambiguous. Between the trimmed V and J ends, which lost 2 bases and 6 bases, there was a span of 7 bases. Germline V gene sequence: CDR1 MNHEY, CDR2 SMNVEV (reference sequence). The CDR3 extends over 13 amino acids. The CDR3 is CASSLTPAGELFF. For the CDR3, the DNA is TGTGCCAGCAGTTTAACCCCGGCCGGGGAGCTGTTTTTT.

This clone was counted a single time. CDR3 sequence: CATSDDRGGDEQFF. The CDR3 region has the DNA TGTGCCACCAGTGACGACAGGGGCGGGGATGAGCAGTTCTTC. The V gene is TRBV24-1, the J gene TRBJ2-1; 8 nucleotides align to TRBD1. Germline V CDR1 and CDR2: KGHDR, SFDVKD. The CDR3 covers 14 residues. The V gene end was trimmed by 4 bases and the J gene end by 8 bases; junction bases not matched to a gene: 6.

The chain couples TRBV5-4 to TRBJ2-7; 7 bases are a match to TRBD2. V shed 4 bases, J shed 3 bases, and the junction held 7 bases outside the gene matches. This CDR3 has 14 residues. Germline assignment: CDR1 SGHNT and CDR2 YYREEE (reference sequence). CDR3 sequence: CASSPSASGYEQYF. The CDR3 DNA reads as TGTGCCAGCAGCCCCTCGGCTAGCGGCTACGAGCAGTACTTC.

This sequence joins TRBV11-3 and TRBJ1-1; D not resolved. The CDR3 length is 13 residues. The germline V and J ends were trimmed by 1 base and 1 base, with 4 bases remaining between them. Looked up from germline, CDR1 is SGHNT and CDR2 is YENEEA. The chain's CDR3 is CASSLGRNTEAFF. CDR3 DNA sequence: TGTGCCAGCAGCTTAGGGAGGAACACTGAAGCTTTCTTT.

This sequence joins TRBV4-1 and TRBJ2-7; TRBD1 matches at 9 bases. This CDR3 region has 16 residues. V shed 4 bases and J 3 bases; nucleotides not matched to a gene: 10. Germline values: CDR1 MGHRA, CDR2 YSYEKL. The CDR3 DNA reads as TGCGCCAGCAGCCGTTGGACAGGGGCGGGGGTCTACGAGCAGTACTTC. Protein: CASSRWTGAGVYEQYF.

This chain links TRBV10-3 with TRBJ1-1; possibly TRBD1 for D (6 bases). CDR3 length equals 12 residues. V was pared by 10 bases and J by 0 bases, with 9 bases between. Germline CDR1 ENHRY, CDR2 SYGVKD. CDR3: CASQGLNTEAFF. The CDR3 nucleotides read TGTGCCAGCCAGGGGCTGAACACTGAAGCTTTCTTT.

This CDR3 reads CASSPRQGAGAEAFF. Here the CDR3 DNA reads TGTGCCAGCAGCCCGAGACAGGGGGCAGGGGCTGAAGCTTTCTTT. V gene TRBV5-5 combines with J gene TRBJ1-1, with 10 bases identical to TRBD1. With V trimmed by 4 bases and J by 6 bases, 9 bases remained unmatched. The CDR3 totals 15 residues. The V gene's germline CDR1 is SGHKS and CDR2 YYEKEE (reference sequence).

The rearrangement uses TRBV7-8 and TRBJ1-3; perhaps TRBD1 as D (5 bases). Germline V lookup: CDR1 SGHVS, CDR2 FQNEAQ. The V and J ends lost 5 bases and 0 bases respectively, with 11 bases between them. The length of the CDR3 is 15 residues. The CDR3 spells CASSKSGLSGNTIYF. As DNA, the CDR3 is TGTGCCAGCAGCAAATCAGGGCTCTCTGGAAACACCATATATTTT. Complete variable domain (other parts from reference TRBV7-8 and TRBJ1-3): GAGVSQSPRYKVAKRGQDVALRCDPISGHVSLFWYQQALGQGPEFLTYFQNEAQLDKSGLPSDRFFAERPEGSVSTLKIQRTQQEDSAVYLCASSKSGLSGNTIYFGEGSWLTVV.

The chain combines TRBV28 with TRBJ1-2, with unresolved D. The CDR3 loop spans 12 amino acids. The germline gives CDR1 MDHEN, CDR2 SYDVKM. Deletions cut 7 bases from V and 4 bases from J, with 10 bases between. The CDR3 sequence: CASMSATYGYTF. The CDR3 nucleotides read TGTGCCAGCATGTCAGCGACCTATGGCTACACCTTC.

The chain recombines TRBV20-1 with TRBJ1-4, with 7 bases that match TRBD1. Losses at the gene ends were 3 bases for V and 8 bases for J; bases not matched to a gene: 9. From germline, CDR1 is DFQATT and CDR2 SNEGSKA (reference sequence). The CDR3 covers 14 residues. The CDR3: CSASSEAGGEKLFF. The DNA for the CDR3 is TGCAGTGCTAGTTCGGAGGCAGGGGGAGAAAAACTGTTTTTT.

The chain combines TRBV9 with TRBJ2-7, with 13 bases fitting TRBD2. The CDR3 has 17 residues. Looked up from germline, CDR1 is SGDLS and CDR2 is YYNGEE. Trimming cost V 5 bases and J 3 bases; bases outside gene matches: 11. This CDR3 reads CASSPGTSGVGGYEQYF. CDR3 sequence (DNA): TGTGCCAGCAGTCCTGGGACTAGCGGGGTAGGAGGCTACGAGCAGTACTTC.

This chain connects TRBV19 to TRBJ1-5; a possible D gene is TRBD1 (5 bases). From germline, CDR1 is LNHDA and CDR2 SQIVND (reference sequence). Trimming removed 6 bases from V and 6 bases from J, with 12 bases in between. The CDR3 spans 13 residues. DNA for the CDR3: TGTGCCAGTAGCAACAGCGGGGGTCAGCCCCAGCATTTT. The encoded protein is CASSNSGGQPQHF.

CDR3: CASGRQGHSNQPQHF. In nucleotides, the CDR3 is TGTGCCAGCGGACGACAGGGACATAGCAATCAGCCCCAGCATTTT. The chain combines TRBV6-5 with TRBJ1-5; 7 bases agree with TRBD1. This CDR3 spans 15 amino acids. CDR1 and CDR2 from the germline V gene are MNHEY and SVGAGI. V gave up 8 bases and J gave up 0 bases; unmatched junction bases: 7.

The chain has TRBV24-1 and TRBJ1-2, with D hard to call. This CDR3 is 12 amino acids long. Per the germline V gene, CDR1 is KGHDR and CDR2 is SFDVKD. Trimming pared 0 bases from V and 8 bases from J, leaving 6 bases between. The CDR3 here is CATSDLRVGYTF. Written as DNA, the CDR3 is TGTGCCACCAGTGATTTGCGGGTCGGCTACACCTTC.

The V and J genes are TRBV15 and TRBJ2-7, with D perhaps matching TRBD2 (5 bases). The CDR3 is 16 residues long. Between the trimmed V and J ends, which lost 0 bases and 3 bases, there was a span of 15 bases. Germline values: CDR1 LNHNV, CDR2 YYDKDF (reference sequence). The CDR3 loop is CATSREASWSVYEQYF. The DNA for the CDR3 is TGTGCCACCAGCAGAGAGGCTAGCTGGTCCGTCTACGAGCAGTACTTC.

The CDR3 protein is CASGQLNTEAFF. In DNA form, the CDR3 reads TGTGCCAGCGGACAGCTGAACACTGAAGCTTTCTTT. This rearrangement joins TRBV18 to TRBJ1-1; D might be TRBD1 (6 bases). Trimming removed 8 bases from V and 0 bases from J, with 7 bases in between. CDR1 is KGHSH and CDR2 is LQKENI in the germline V gene. The CDR3 totals 12 residues.

About this clone: A junction boundary mismatches the germline segment, possibly from a read error. The chain combines TRBV28 with TRBJ1-2; 10 bases line up with TRBD1. In germline, CDR1 is MDHEN, CDR2 SYDVKM. The length of the CDR3 is 13 residues. Here the CDR3 reads CASSLSGDRGSSF. The CDR3 bases are TGTGCCAGCAGTTTATCCGGGGACAGGGGCTCAAGCTTC.

This chain links TRBV10-3 with TRBJ2-5, with a tentative D call TRBD2 (5 bases). CDR1 and CDR2 from the germline V gene are ENHRY and SYGVKD. Trimming removed 10 bases at V and 3 bases at J, with 15 bases between. The CDR3 sequence is 13 residues long. CDR3 nucleotide sequence: TGTGCCACCATGGACTCCAATAAAGAGACCCAGTACTTC. Translating it yields CATMDSNKETQYF.

CDR3 DNA: TGTGCCAGCAGCTCTCTATTGTGGGGCGGAAAATACGAGCAGTACTTC. As protein: CASSSLLWGGKYEQYF. The rearrangement links TRBV11-2 to TRBJ2-7; maybe TRBD1 (5 bases). Germline loops: CDR1 SGHAT, CDR2 FQNNGV. This CDR3 comprises 16 residues. V was clipped by 4 bases and J by 4 bases, with 20 bases between them.

The chain recombines TRBV28 with TRBJ2-1, with D possibly matching TRBD2 (6 bases). Trimming left V 5 bases short and J 3 bases short, with 11 bases between. This CDR3 region has 14 residues. The V gene's germline CDR1 is MDHEN and CDR2 SYDVKM. The CDR3 protein is CASSLHGSYNEQFF. The CDR3 DNA reads TGTGCCAGCAGTCTCCACGGGAGCTACAATGAGCAGTTCTTC.

The V gene is TRBV4-1, the J gene TRBJ2-5; 11 bases line up with TRBD1. This CDR3 comprises 15 residues. J was trimmed by 4 bases and V by 3 bases; bases with no gene match: 4. The germline gives CDR1 MGHRA, CDR2 YSYEKL. DNA for the CDR3: TGCGCCAGCAGCCAGGGACAGGGGGAGGGAGAGACCCAGTACTTC. Residues: CASSQGQGEGETQYF.

This chain joins TRBV7-2 and TRBJ2-1; 8 bases agree with TRBD1. This CDR3 contains 15 residues. Per germline, CDR1 SGHTA and CDR2 FQGNSA. The V gene end was trimmed by 5 bases and the J gene end by 4 bases; junction bases not matched to a gene: 7. The CDR3 region has the DNA TGTGCCAGCAGCCCCCGGGACAGGAGTTACAATGAGCAGTTCTTC. Translation gives CASSPRDRSYNEQFF.

In regard to this clone: The junction departs from the called germline gene at one end, perhaps through a read error. J is TRBJ2-7 and V is TRBV12-3 or TRBV12-4, with a weak D call TRBD1 (5 bases). The length of the CDR3 is 11 residues. CDR3 in DNA: TGTGCCAGCAGTTTAGTAGACAGCCCTCACTTC. It translates to CASSLVDSPHF.

The chain employs TRBV27 and TRBJ1-6; D is unresolved. The V and J ends lost 2 bases and 6 bases respectively, with 14 bases between them. The CDR3 runs 16 residues. CDR1 MNHEY and CDR2 SMNVEV come from the germline V gene (reference sequence). The CDR3 loop reads CASSLDGVGGNSPLHF. The CDR3 coding sequence is TGTGCCAGCAGTTTAGACGGAGTAGGAGGTAATTCACCCCTCCACTTT.

The count of this clone is one. The chain carries TRBV12-3 or TRBV12-4 and TRBJ1-6; tentative D call: TRBD1 (5 bases). The CDR3 consists of 11 residues. Trimming pared 5 bases from V and 15 bases from J, leaving 11 bases between. The CDR3, as DNA: TGTGCCAGCAGTCCAGACAGTTACCTCCACTTT. Its protein product is CASSPDSYLHF.

J is TRBJ2-5 and V is TRBV29-1; TRBD2 agrees at 9 bases. CDR3 length: 14 residues. The V gene's germline CDR1 is SQVTM and CDR2 ANQGSEA. V trimming: 6 bases; J trimming: 0 bases; junction bases outside the gene matches: 5. CDR3 amino acids: CSVGLAQYQETQYF. DNA for the CDR3: TGCAGCGTAGGACTAGCGCAGTACCAAGAGACCCAGTACTTC.

The chain is built from TRBV3-1 (or the pseudogene TRBV3-2) and TRBJ1-5; D remains unclear. The CDR3 extends over 17 amino acids. The V gene lost 0 bases and the J gene lost 5 bases, with 17 bases spanning the gap. Germline V gene sequence: CDR1 LGHDT, CDR2 YNNKEL (reference sequence). The CDR3 sequence: CASSQDLSTGRDQPQHF. The CDR3 region has the DNA TGTGCCAGCAGCCAAGATCTATCCACCGGGAGGGATCAGCCCCAGCATTTT.